Listed below are T cell receptor beta chains from one sample, sequenced in a study of cytomegalovirus exposure and HLA in healthy donors. TCRdb's copy holds only in-frame clones and misses some; the assay was immunoSEQ multiplex PCR. Of under 130,000 clones in the sample, about 85% were seen once. Sequences were obtained from PBMCs. Receptors originate from a woman under 30 in good health and CMV-seropositive. Both conserved end residues are part of each CDR3. D genes are given only for firm matches. The size entry is marked missing in some rows and otherwise reads once, few, many or a size class.

v_gene	j_gene	d_gene	abundance	CDR3aa	CDR3nt
TRBV21-1	TRBJ2-3	NA	NA	CASSKALFLGTTYTDTQYF	TGTGCCAGCAGCAAAGCGCTTTTTCTTGGGACAACGTACACAGATACGCAGTATTTT
TRBV25-1	TRBJ2-7	NA	NA	CASSGSDPYEQYF	TGTGCCAGCAGTGGCAGCGATCCCTACGAGCAGTACTTC
TRBV19	TRBJ1-2	NA	NA	CASSTSQGGLYGYTF	TGTGCCAGTAGCACCTCCCAGGGAGGGCTATATGGCTACACCTTC
TRBV11-2	TRBJ1-3	TRBD1	NA	CASSFTGDKGNTIYF	TGTGCCAGCAGCTTTACAGGGGATAAGGGAAACACCATATATTTT
TRBV28	TRBJ1-5	NA	NA	CASRSQGFGNQPQHF	TGTGCCAGCAGGTCACAGGGATTTGGGAATCAGCCCCAGCATTTT
TRBV5-3	TRBJ2-7	TRBD2	few	CARISGRKSEQYF	TGTGCCAGAATCAGCGGGAGAAAGAGTGAGCAGTACTTC
TRBV27	TRBJ2-1	TRBD2	once	CASSLRSPRTSGVEQFF	TGTGCCAGCAGCCTCCGCTCCCCCCGGACTAGCGGGGTTGAGCAGTTCTTC
TRBV2	TRBJ2-7	NA	NA	CASRSGGHEQYF	TGTGCCAGCAGATCGGGGGGCCACGAGCAGTACTTC
TRBV7-9	TRBJ1-1	NA	NA	CASSPIMTGQTEAFF	TGTGCCAGCAGCCCGATCATGACAGGTCAGACTGAAGCTTTCTTT
TRBV7-9	TRBJ1-5	TRBD1	NA	CASSLGGQDNQPQHF	TGTGCCAGCAGCTTAGGGGGACAGGATAATCAGCCCCAGCATTTT
TRBV7-2	TRBJ2-7	NA	NA	CASSLADTYSYEQYF	TGTGCCAGCAGCTTAGCGGACACATACTCCTACGAGCAGTACTTC
TRBV9	TRBJ1-1	NA	once	CASSVGLQLNTEAFF	TGTGCCAGCAGCGTAGGGCTGCAACTGAACACTGAAGCTTTCTTT
TRBV6-5	TRBJ1-2	NA	NA	CASSYSLGTTYTF	TGTGCCAGCAGTTACTCCCTCGGGACAACTTACACCTTC
TRBV7-8	TRBJ2-1	NA	NA	CASSLAQVYNEQFF	TGTGCCAGCAGCTTGGCCCAGGTCTACAATGAGCAGTTCTTC
TRBV30	TRBJ1-1	NA	NA	CAWSVGPGKAFF	TGTGCCTGGAGTGTAGGTCCGGGTAAAGCTTTCTTT
TRBV19	TRBJ2-2	NA	NA	CASNDRSNTGELFF	TGTGCCAGTAATGACAGGTCGAACACCGGGGAGCTGTTTTTT
TRBV10-2	TRBJ2-3	TRBD2	NA	CASTPGRLAGGVTDTQYF	TGCGCCAGCACCCCCGGAAGACTAGCGGGAGGCGTGACAGATACGCAGTATTTT
TRBV19	TRBJ2-7	TRBD2	NA	CASSRPSGRTSEQYF	TGTGCCAGTAGCCGCCCTAGCGGGAGAACGTCCGAGCAGTACTTC
TRBV6-1	TRBJ1-1	NA	NA	CASKETLNTEAFF	TGTGCCAGCAAAGAGACACTGAACACTGAAGCTTTCTTT
TRBV15	TRBJ1-4	NA	NA	CATSRDVGGNEKLFF	TGTGCCACCAGCAGAGATGTGGGGGGGAATGAAAAACTGTTTTTT
TRBV19	TRBJ1-1	TRBD1	NA	CASSIDLGTGDTEAFF	TGTGCCAGTAGTATAGATCTGGGAACAGGGGACACTGAAGCTTTCTTT
TRBV5-4	TRBJ1-2	NA	NA	CASSPGLTTNYGYTF	TGTGCCAGCAGCCCGGGACTGACGACCAACTATGGCTACACCTTC
TRBV18	TRBJ1-4	NA	NA	CASSNGQSSEKLFF	TGTGCCAGCTCTAACGGACAGTCGTCAGAAAAACTGTTTTTT
TRBV5-1	TRBJ1-4	TRBD1	NA	CASSLAPSGTAEKLFF	TGCGCCAGCAGCTTGGCACCATCCGGGACAGCTGAAAAACTGTTTTTT
TRBV5-1	TRBJ2-7	NA	NA	CASSLQGTYEQYF	TGCGCCAGCAGCTTACAGGGAACCTACGAGCAGTACTTC
TRBV27	TRBJ1-2	NA	NA	CASSSLGSRASTDYGYTF	TGTGCCAGCAGTTCCCTCGGGTCGAGGGCCAGCACTGACTATGGCTACACCTTC
TRBV6-1	TRBJ1-2	TRBD1	few	CASSVLGQGAADGYTF	TGTGCCAGCAGTGTCCTCGGACAGGGGGCTGCGGATGGCTACACCTTC
TRBV5-1	TRBJ2-7	TRBD1	NA	CASSLGDRAHEQYF	TGCGCCAGCAGCTTGGGGGACAGGGCCCACGAGCAGTACTTC
TRBV9	TRBJ2-1	NA	NA	CASSHQAETQFF	TGTGCCAGCAGCCACCAAGCGGAAACGCAGTTCTTC
TRBV5-6	TRBJ2-7	NA	NA	CASSPYKSGRFLSEQYF	TGTGCCAGCAGCCCATACAAGTCAGGGAGGTTTTTATCCGAGCAGTACTTC
TRBV4-1	TRBJ2-5	TRBD2	NA	CASSQILGLAGGRETQYF	TGCGCCAGCAGCCAAATCCTGGGACTAGCGGGAGGTAGAGAGACCCAGTACTTC
TRBV29-1	TRBJ2-1	TRBD1	NA	CSVHRGYRNEQFF	TGCAGCGTACACAGGGGATATAGGAATGAGCAGTTCTTC
TRBV7-6	TRBJ2-3	TRBD2	NA	CASSNGLAGGRDEADTQYF	TGTGCCAGCAGCAATGGACTAGCGGGGGGGCGGGATGAGGCAGATACGCAGTATTTT
TRBV5-8	TRBJ2-6	NA	NA	CASSLGQGLSGANVLTF	TGTGCCAGCAGCTTGGGACAGGGACTTTCTGGGGCCAACGTCCTGACTTTC
TRBV9	TRBJ2-7	TRBD1	NA	CASSVGQGRDEQYF	TGTGCCAGCAGCGTCGGACAGGGAAGGGACGAGCAGTACTTC
TRBV28	TRBJ1-5	NA	NA	CASRSVAGGLYQPQHF	TGTGCCAGCAGATCTGTAGCGGGCGGGCTTTATCAGCCCCAGCATTTT
TRBV5-1	TRBJ2-3	NA	NA	CASSALSKTDTQYF	TGCGCCAGCAGCGCCTTGAGTAAGACAGATACGCAGTATTTT
TRBV2	TRBJ1-5	TRBD1	NA	CASRERTGDNQPQHF	TGTGCCAGCAGAGAGAGGACAGGGGACAATCAGCCCCAGCATTTT
TRBV5-5	TRBJ1-5	TRBD1	NA	CASSPTGGKYQPQHF	TGTGCCAGCAGTCCTACAGGGGGCAAGTATCAGCCCCAGCATTTT